This section outlines one T cell receptor (beta chain) sequence together with its context. This record belongs to a study of cytomegalovirus exposure and HLA in healthy donors. The CDR3 has 18 amino acids. Unmatched junction bases numbered 16, after V lost 3 bases and J lost 10 bases. Germline CDR1 MNHNS, CDR2 SASEGT. The PCR had 60 Vbeta and 13 Jbeta primers. The assay was immunoSEQ multiplex PCR, and TCRdb's table has in-frame clones only and misses some. This sample carries some 170,000 clones, 65% to 85% of them seen once, and the ten largest clones take 2.5% to 3%. The chain combines TRBV6-1 with TRBJ1-6, with TRBD1 matching 9 bases. Sequencing input: PBMCs. This TCR was recovered from a woman between 45 and 65 years old in good health and CMV-seropositive. CDR3 sequence reads: CASSETKSDRDRASPLHF. CDR3 sequence (DNA): TGTGCCAGCAGTGAGACAAAGTCCGACCGGGACAGGGCCTCACCCCTCCACTTT.